The 23 T cell receptor beta chains in this list originate from one sample, sequenced in a study of cytomegalovirus exposure and HLA in healthy donors. The PCR used 60 Vbeta and 13 Jbeta primers. The protocol was immunoSEQ multiplex PCR, while the TCRdb copy is restricted to in-frame clones and leaves out a portion. The listing contains 150,000 to 200,000 clones. The sample taken for sequencing was PBMCs. These receptors all stem from a man under 40 in good health and CMV-seronegative.

V is TRBV5-1 and J is TRBJ2-7; tentatively, D is TRBD2 (5 bases). CDR3 length: 14 amino acids. Germline V gene data show CDR1 as SGHRS and CDR2 as YFSETQ. V lost 4 bases, J lost 5 bases, and 16 bases lay in between. CDR3 nucleotide sequence: TGCGCCAGCAGCCCTCAACGCAGCGGCGACGAGCAGTACTTC. Protein product: CASSPQRSGDEQYF.

The V gene is TRBV7-6, the J gene TRBJ1-1; perhaps TRBD1 as D (5 bases). The CDR3 has 14 amino acids. CDR1 SGHVS and CDR2 FNYEAQ come from the germline V gene. V shed 4 bases and J shed 4 bases, with 13 bases lying between them. The DNA for the CDR3 is TGTGCCAGCAGCTCCCGGGGGGGGACCACTGAAGCTTTCTTT. This encodes CASSSRGGTTEAFF.

The chain employs TRBV25-1 and TRBJ2-1, with a tentative D call TRBD2 (6 bases). The CDR3 runs 15 residues. Between the trimmed V and J ends, which lost 7 bases and 0 bases, there was a span of 13 bases. Germline lookup yields CDR1 MGHDK and CDR2 SYGVNS. CDR3 DNA: TGTGCCAGCACCGGGAGTACTCGCTCCTACAATGAGCAGTTCTTC. Its protein product is CASTGSTRSYNEQFF.

The chain couples TRBV18 to TRBJ2-1, with D tentatively TRBD1 (5 bases). This CDR3 contains 14 residues. The germline CDR1 and CDR2 sequences are KGHSH and LQKENI. V dropped 6 bases and J dropped 1 base, with 10 bases sitting between them. The CDR3 DNA follows: TGTGCCAGCTCCCCGCAGGGTTCCTACAATGAGCAGTTCTTC. This translates into CASSPQGSYNEQFF.

The chain employs TRBV29-1 and TRBJ1-5; TRBD1 is a possible D gene (6 bases). From germline, CDR1 is SQVTM and CDR2 ANQGSEA. The CDR3 runs 14 residues. V lost 5 bases and J lost 7, with 18 bases in between. CDR3: CSVRSDRTGQPQHF. The CDR3 DNA reads as TGCAGCGTTAGGTCGGACAGAACCGGGCAGCCCCAGCATTTT.

This chain links TRBV7-8 with TRBJ1-1; no reliable D call. Trimming removed 1 base from V and 14 bases from J, with 14 bases in between. CDR3 length: 12 amino acids. Germline CDR1 is SGHVS and CDR2 is FQNEAQ. The CDR3: CASSLGTAGGFF. For the CDR3, the DNA is TGTGCCAGCAGCTTAGGGACGGCGGGAGGATTCTTT.

The chain has TRBV5-1 and TRBJ1-2, with 9 nucleotides matching TRBD1. The CDR3 consists of 14 residues. CDR1 is SGHRS and CDR2 is YFSETQ in the germline V gene. The trim removed 6 bases at V and 0 bases at J, leaving 3 bases unmatched. CDR3 region: CASTWTGANYGYTF. As DNA, the CDR3 is TGCGCCAGCACTTGGACAGGGGCTAACTATGGCTACACCTTC.

CDR3 sequence reads: CASSQVLWTSNTGELFF. DNA for the CDR3: TGCGCCAGCAGCCAAGTGTTATGGACATCGAACACCGGGGAGCTGTTTTTT. J is TRBJ2-2 and V is TRBV4-1; D is perhaps TRBD1 (5 bases). This CDR3 comprises 17 residues. Between the trimmed V and J ends, which lost 1 base and 0 bases, there was a span of 12 bases. Germline V gene data show CDR1 as MGHRA and CDR2 as YSYEKL.

As to this clone: Other DNA sequences of this sample code for an identical CDR3. The chain carries TRBV6-4 and TRBJ2-3; D may be TRBD2 (6 bases). The CDR3 has 14 residues. CDR1 and CDR2 (germline): MRHNA, SNTAGT. The V and J ends lost 4 bases and 3 bases respectively, with 11 bases between them. The CDR3 here is CASSVAGRTDTQYF. CDR3 bases: TGTGCCAGCAGTGTCGCGGGGAGGACAGATACGCAGTATTTT.

The V gene is TRBV7-9, the J gene TRBJ2-7, with 9 bases lining up with TRBD1. This CDR3 has 15 amino acids. J lost 3 bases, V lost 5 bases, and 8 bases had no gene match. The germline gives CDR1 SEHNR, CDR2 FQNEAQ (reference sequence). The CDR3 reads CASSAEGQGDYEQYF. Written as DNA, the CDR3 is TGTGCCAGCAGCGCCGAGGGACAGGGAGACTACGAGCAGTACTTC.

The V and J genes are TRBV16 and TRBJ1-1; D remains unclear. Germline CDR1 is KGHSY and CDR2 is FQNENV. V was clipped by 1 base and J by 4 bases, with 13 bases between them. This CDR3 spans 15 amino acids. CDR3 DNA: TGTGCCAGCAGCCAATGGGCGGGAACGGTCACTGAAGCTTTCTTT. It encodes CASSQWAGTVTEAFF.

V usage is TRBV5-5 and J usage is TRBJ2-7; D remains ambiguous. CDR3 size: 11 residues. Looked up from germline, CDR1 is SGHKS and CDR2 is YYEKEE (reference sequence). The V end was cut by 4 bases, the J end by 4 bases, with 6 bases between. The chain's CDR3 is CASSIQYEQYF. CDR3 bases: TGTGCCAGCAGCATCCAGTACGAGCAGTACTTC.

The chain couples TRBV7-3 to TRBJ2-7; D is unresolved. The CDR3 totals 12 residues. Germline CDR1 and CDR2: SGHTA and FQGTGA. Deletions cut 4 bases from V and 3 bases from J, with 7 bases between. The CDR3 DNA sequence: TGTGCCAGCAGCTCCTCGGGCTACGAGCAGTACTTC. As protein: CASSSSGYEQYF.

The genes are TRBV7-8 and TRBJ2-5, with D possibly being TRBD1 (5 bases). Trimming pared 1 base from V and 0 bases from J, leaving 6 bases between. Germline V gene lookup returns CDR1 SGHVS and CDR2 FQNEAQ. The CDR3 extends over 14 amino acids. CDR3 region: CASSLGRDQETQYF. CDR3 bases: TGTGCCAGCAGCTTAGGCAGGGACCAAGAGACCCAGTACTTC.

The V call is TRBV28, the J call TRBJ2-7; 7 bases are a match to TRBD1. This CDR3 region has 17 residues. Germline CDR1 is MDHEN and CDR2 is SYDVKM. The junction had 12 bases not matched to a gene; V was cut back by 4 bases and J by 0 bases. The CDR3 DNA follows: TGTGCCAGCAGTTCCACGATGGGACAGTTAAGCTCCTACGAGCAGTACTTC. Protein sequence: CASSSTMGQLSSYEQYF.

V and J are TRBV6-6 and TRBJ1-1; D is perhaps TRBD1 (6 bases). CDR1 is MNHNY and CDR2 is SVGAGI in the germline V gene (reference sequence). Trimming shortened V by 11 bases and J by 1 base, and 14 bases separated the two germline ends. The CDR3 consists of 13 residues. Here the CDR3 reads CAPRGGRNTEAFF. As DNA, the CDR3 is TGTGCCCCTAGGGGGGGGAGGAACACTGAAGCTTTCTTT.

This chain uses TRBV11-2 with TRBJ2-6; 10 positions match TRBD2. Trimming at V came to 1 base and at J to 0 bases, leaving 6 bases not matched to a gene. Per the germline V gene, CDR1 is SGHAT and CDR2 is FQNNGV. The CDR3 covers 19 residues. The DNA of the CDR3 is TGTGCCAGCAGCTTAGCTGCACTAGCGGGAAGCTCTGGGGCCAACGTCCTGACTTTC. Translation: CASSLAALAGSSGANVLTF.

This chain links TRBV7-9 with TRBJ1-1, with 9 positions matching TRBD1. The CDR3 consists of 15 residues. Germline lookup yields CDR1 SEHNR and CDR2 FQNEAQ (reference sequence). Trimming removed 3 bases from V and 1 base from J; junction bases left unmatched: 3. The CDR3 here is CASSFTGGSNTEAFF. For the CDR3, the DNA is TGTGCCAGCAGCTTCACAGGGGGCTCGAACACTGAAGCTTTCTTT.

This rearrangement joins TRBV7-2 to TRBJ2-3, with D maybe TRBD2 (7 bases). The CDR3 is 16 amino acids. CDR1 and CDR2 (germline): SGHTA, FQGNSA. Trimming removed 0 bases from V and 4 bases from J, with 14 bases in between. This CDR3 reads CASSLAAGAVADTQYF. The DNA of the CDR3 is TGTGCCAGCAGCTTAGCGGCGGGGGCGGTCGCAGATACGCAGTATTTT.

The chain carries TRBV18 and TRBJ2-3; D possibly corresponds to TRBD2 (6 bases). This CDR3 spans 14 amino acids. V lost 4 bases and J 3 bases, leaving 11 bases between the germline ends. Germline CDR1 KGHSH, CDR2 LQKENI. The CDR3 DNA reads TGTGCCAGCTCACAAAGCGCGGGGACAGATACGCAGTATTTT. This codes for CASSQSAGTDTQYF.

This rearrangement joins TRBV6-4 to TRBJ1-5; a weak D match, TRBD1 (5 bases). V gave up 8 bases and J gave up 0 bases, with 11 bases separating them. Germline assignment: CDR1 MRHNA and CDR2 SNTAGT. The CDR3 totals 14 residues. The CDR3 spells CASQGSYSNQPQHF. The CDR3 region has the DNA TGTGCCAGCCAGGGATCTTATAGCAATCAGCCCCAGCATTTT.

The V call is TRBV27, the J call TRBJ1-5; D is possibly TRBD1 (5 bases). The V gene's germline CDR1 is MNHEY and CDR2 SMNVEV (reference sequence). The CDR3 loop spans 13 amino acids. Trimming shortened V by 8 bases and J by 0 bases, and 8 bases separated the two germline ends. The CDR3 region has the DNA TGTGCCAGCGGGGGGTATAGCAATCAGCCCCAGCATTTT. The encoded protein is CASGGYSNQPQHF.

The V and J genes are TRBV5-6 and TRBJ2-2, with D unresolved. Deletions cut 2 bases from V and 0 bases from J, with 8 bases between. CDR1 SGHDT and CDR2 YYEEEE come from the germline V gene. This CDR3 region has 15 residues. The CDR3 bases are TGTGCCAGCAGCTTTAGCCGCGCGAACACCGGGGAGCTGTTTTTT. Translating gives CASSFSRANTGELFF. Filled out from reference TRBV5-6 and TRBJ2-2, the complete variable domain reads DAGVTQSPTHLIKTRGQQVTLRCSPKSGHDTVSWYQQALGQGPQFIFQYYEEEERQRGNFPDRFSGHQFPNYSSELNVNALLLGDSALYLCASSFSRANTGELFFGEGSRLTVL.